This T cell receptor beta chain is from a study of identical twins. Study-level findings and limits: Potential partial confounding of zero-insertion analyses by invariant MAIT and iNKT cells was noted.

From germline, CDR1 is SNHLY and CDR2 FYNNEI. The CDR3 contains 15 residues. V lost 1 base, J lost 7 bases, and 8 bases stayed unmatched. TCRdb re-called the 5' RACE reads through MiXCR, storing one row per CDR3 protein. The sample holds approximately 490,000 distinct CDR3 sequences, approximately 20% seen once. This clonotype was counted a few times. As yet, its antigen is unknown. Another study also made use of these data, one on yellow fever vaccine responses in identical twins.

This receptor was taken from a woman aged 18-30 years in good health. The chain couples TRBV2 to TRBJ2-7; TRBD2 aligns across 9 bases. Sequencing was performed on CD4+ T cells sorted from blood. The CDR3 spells CASSEDAGGTWEQYF. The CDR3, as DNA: TGTGCCAGCAGTGAAGATGCGGGAGGGACTTGGGAGCAGTACTTC. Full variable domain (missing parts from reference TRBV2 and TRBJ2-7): EPEVTQTPSHQVTQMGQEVILRCVPISNHLYFYWYRQILGQKVEFLVSFYNNEISEKSEIFDDQFSVERPDGSNFTLKIRSTKLEDSAMYFCASSEDAGGTWEQYFGPGTRLTVT.